These T cell receptor beta chains were read from a single sample in a study of cytomegalovirus exposure and HLA in healthy donors. Assay: immunoSEQ multiplex PCR; the TCRdb copy retains only in-frame clones and omits some. This sample yields roughly 89,000 clones, of which about three quarters are seen a single time; around a tenth belongs to the top ten. Sequencing input: PBMCs. The receptors shown here come from a man aged 30-40 years in good health and CMV-seropositive. The CDR3 runs from the conserved cysteine through the conserved F or W. The order of the fields is D gene, V gene, clone size, J gene, CDR3 DNA, CDR3 protein. A D gene is named only where the DNA matches it firmly. Some rows mark clone size as missing; the rest say once, few, many or name a class of expanded clone.

>NA|TRBV30|NA|TRBJ1-5
TGTGCCTGGACAAGGGAGGGAAGCAATCAGCCCCAGCATTTT
CAWTREGSNQPQHF
>TRBD1|TRBV5-6|few|TRBJ1-2
TGTGCCAGCAGCGCGACAGGGACGGAGGACTATGGCTACACCTTC
CASSATGTEDYGYTF
>TRBD2|TRBV4-1|NA|TRBJ2-3
TGCGCCAGCAGCCAAGAGGGGGGCTGGGCGGGGGGCCCTGAGGCGACGTGGGATACGCAGTATTTT
CASSQEGGWAGGPEATWDTQYF
>NA|TRBV25-1|NA|TRBJ1-1
TGTGCCAGCAGTGCGGGAAGGAACACTGAAGCTTTCTTT
CASSAGRNTEAFF
>NA|TRBV5-5|NA|TRBJ2-7
TGTGCCAGCAGCTTAAGGTCGGGGTTGGTACCTGGTCTGGACTTC
CASSLRSGLVPGLDF
>TRBD1|TRBV19|few|TRBJ1-6
TGTGCCAGTAGCATAGGACAGGACCTCAATTCACCCCTCCACTTT
CASSIGQDLNSPLHF
>NA|TRBV7-9|NA|TRBJ1-2
TGTGCCAGCAGTTCTCATGGCGGGGTCTATGGCTACACCTTC
CASSSHGGVYGYTF
>TRBD2|TRBV7-2|few|TRBJ2-4
TGTGCCAGCAGCTTAGGTCTAGCGGGGGCTCAGTACTTC
CASSLGLAGAQYF
>TRBD2|TRBV5-1|NA|TRBJ2-3
TGCGCCAGCAGCTCCGGACTAGCGGGGGGCCAGCCCCTTAGCACAGATACGCAGTATTTT
CASSSGLAGGQPLSTDTQYF
>TRBD1|TRBV27|NA|TRBJ2-1
TGTGCCAGCAGTCGGACAGGGTCCCCCTACAATGAGCAGTTCTTC
CASSRTGSPYNEQFF
>TRBD1|TRBV6-1|few|TRBJ2-7
TGTGCCAGCAGTGAAAGGACAGGGCCCTACGAGCAGTACTTC
CASSERTGPYEQYF
>NA|TRBV11-2|NA|TRBJ2-1
TGTGCCAGCAGCTTAGCCTTACAGGGGACTTCAAGCTCCTACAATGAGCAGTTCTTC
CASSLALQGTSSSYNEQFF
>NA|TRBV7-2|few|TRBJ1-2
TGTGCCAGCAGCTTACCGAGGACGGCGGGAGGCTACACCTTC
CASSLPRTAGGYTF
>NA|TRBV9|NA|TRBJ2-7
TGTGCCAGCAGCGTAGGAGTGGTCGGCTCCTACGAGCAGTACTTC
CASSVGVVGSYEQYF
>NA|TRBV2|few|TRBJ2-2
TGTGCCAGCAGTACCCACACGGACTTGGCGAACACCGGGGAGCTGTTTTTT
CASSTHTDLANTGELFF
>NA|TRBV4-1|NA|TRBJ2-7
TGCGCCAGCAGCCAAGATTCTTGGAATAGAAGGACTTACGAGCAGTACTTC
CASSQDSWNRRTYEQYF
>TRBD1|TRBV5-1|many|TRBJ1-1
TGCGCCAGCAGCTCCTCCGTTCAGGGGGCCATGATCGAGGACACTGAAGCTTTCTTT
CASSSSVQGAMIEDTEAFF
>NA|TRBV9|NA|TRBJ2-1
TGTGCCAGCAGCGTAGAATCGGGGAACCCCTACAATGAGCAGTTCTTC
CASSVESGNPYNEQFF
>TRBD2|TRBV10-3|NA|TRBJ2-5
TGTGCCATCAGTGGGGGACTAGCGGTCGAAGAGACCCAGTACTTC
CAISGGLAVEETQYF
>TRBD1|TRBV4-1|NA|TRBJ1-5
TGCGCCAGCAGCCCTAGCGGGACAGATGGTCAGCCCCAGCATTTT
CASSPSGTDGQPQHF
>NA|TRBV29-1|NA|TRBJ1-3
TGCAGCGTTCGGAGCTCTGGAAACACCATATATTTT
CSVRSSGNTIYF
>NA|TRBV6-5|NA|TRBJ2-7
TGTGCCAGCAGTTACTCGAGATCCCACTACGAGCAGTACTTC
CASSYSRSHYEQYF
>TRBD1|TRBV5-1|NA|TRBJ2-1
TGCGCCAGCAGCGGCGGACAGGGACCTATACATGAGCAGTTCTTC
CASSGGQGPIHEQFF
>TRBD1|TRBV4-2|NA|TRBJ2-1
TGTGCCAGCAGCCAAGTTTTGGGACAGGGGTCCTACAATGAGCAGTTCTTC
CASSQVLGQGSYNEQFF
>NA|TRBV5-1|NA|TRBJ2-7
TGCGCCAGCAGCTTGGCCACAGGAGCCTACGAGCAGTACTTC
CASSLATGAYEQYF
>NA|TRBV7-2|NA|TRBJ2-5
TGTGCCAGCAGCCTCCACGGGGGAGATCCCTGGGGGACCCAGTACTTC
CASSLHGGDPWGTQYF
>NA|TRBV7-8|NA|TRBJ1-5
TGTGCCAGCAGCTTAGATGCCCAGGCCTATCAGCCCCAGCATTTT
CASSLDAQAYQPQHF
>TRBD1|TRBV7-9|NA|TRBJ1-2
TGTGCCAGCAGCTTAGCGGGACAGGGGGCTCGATCGGGAGGCTACACCTTC
CASSLAGQGARSGGYTF
>NA|TRBV11-2|NA|TRBJ1-1
TGTGCCAGCAGCTTGTTCTCCGGGGTTGATGAAGCTTTCTTT
CASSLFSGVDEAFF